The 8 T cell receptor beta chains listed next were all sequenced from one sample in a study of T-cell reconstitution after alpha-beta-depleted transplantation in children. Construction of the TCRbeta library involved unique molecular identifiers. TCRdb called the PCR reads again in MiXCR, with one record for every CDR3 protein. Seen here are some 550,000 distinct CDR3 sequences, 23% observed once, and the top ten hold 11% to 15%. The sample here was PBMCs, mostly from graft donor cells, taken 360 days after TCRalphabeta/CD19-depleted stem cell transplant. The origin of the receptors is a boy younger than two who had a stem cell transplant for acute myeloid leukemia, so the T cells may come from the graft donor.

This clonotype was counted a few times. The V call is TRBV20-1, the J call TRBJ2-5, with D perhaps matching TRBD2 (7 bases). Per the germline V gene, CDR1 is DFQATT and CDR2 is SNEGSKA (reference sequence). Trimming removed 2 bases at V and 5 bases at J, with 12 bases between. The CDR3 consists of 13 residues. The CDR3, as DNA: TGCAGTGCTAGACCTCCGGGGGGCGAGACCCAGTACTTC. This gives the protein CSARPPGGETQYF.

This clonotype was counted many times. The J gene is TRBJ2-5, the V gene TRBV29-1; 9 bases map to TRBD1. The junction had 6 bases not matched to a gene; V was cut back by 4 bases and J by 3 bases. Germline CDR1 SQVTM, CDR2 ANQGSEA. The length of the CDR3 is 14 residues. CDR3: CSVVMGQGKETQYF. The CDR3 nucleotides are TGCAGCGTTGTGATGGGACAGGGCAAAGAGACCCAGTACTTC.

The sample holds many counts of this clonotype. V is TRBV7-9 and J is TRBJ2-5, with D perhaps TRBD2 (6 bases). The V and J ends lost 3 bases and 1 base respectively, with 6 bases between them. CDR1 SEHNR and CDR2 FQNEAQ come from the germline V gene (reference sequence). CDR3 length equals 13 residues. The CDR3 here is CASSLGGQETQYF. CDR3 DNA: TGTGCCAGCAGCTTGGGGGGCCAAGAGACCCAGTACTTC.

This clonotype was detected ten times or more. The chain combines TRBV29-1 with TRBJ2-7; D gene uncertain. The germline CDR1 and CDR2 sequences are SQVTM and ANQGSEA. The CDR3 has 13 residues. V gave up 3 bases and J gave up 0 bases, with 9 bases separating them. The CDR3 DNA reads TGCAGCGTTGAGCGGATTAACTCCTACGAGCAGTACTTC. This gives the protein CSVERINSYEQYF.

The DNA for the CDR3 is TGTGCCAGCTCACCTCGGAAATGGGGGCGGACTGAAGCTTTCTTT. Translating gives CASSPRKWGRTEAFF. The V and J genes are TRBV18 and TRBJ1-1; D may be TRBD1 (6 bases). CDR3 length equals 15 residues. The germline V gene has CDR1 KGHSH and CDR2 LQKENI. V was clipped by 3 bases and J by 5 bases, with 16 bases between them.

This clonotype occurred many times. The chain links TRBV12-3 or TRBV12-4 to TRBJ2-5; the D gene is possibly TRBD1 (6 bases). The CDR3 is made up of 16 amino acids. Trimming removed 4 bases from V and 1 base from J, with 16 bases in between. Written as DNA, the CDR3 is TGTGCCAGCAGTTACGGGGCAGGGGCGTTCCAAGAGACCCAGTACTTC. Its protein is CASSYGAGAFQETQYF.

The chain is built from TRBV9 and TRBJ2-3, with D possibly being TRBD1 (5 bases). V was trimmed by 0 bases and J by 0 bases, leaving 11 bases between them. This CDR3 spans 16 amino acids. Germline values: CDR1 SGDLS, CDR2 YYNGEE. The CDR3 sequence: CASSVGRQGSTDTQYF. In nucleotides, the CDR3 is TGTGCCAGCAGCGTAGGTAGGCAGGGTAGCACAGATACGCAGTATTTT.

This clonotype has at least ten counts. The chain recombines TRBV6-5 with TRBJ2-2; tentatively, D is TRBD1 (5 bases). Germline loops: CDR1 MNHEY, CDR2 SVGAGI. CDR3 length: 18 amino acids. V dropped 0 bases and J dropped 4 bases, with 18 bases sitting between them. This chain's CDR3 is CASSYSLRVQGGTGELFF. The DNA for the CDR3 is TGTGCCAGCAGTTACTCCCTTCGAGTTCAGGGCGGCACCGGGGAGCTGTTTTTT.